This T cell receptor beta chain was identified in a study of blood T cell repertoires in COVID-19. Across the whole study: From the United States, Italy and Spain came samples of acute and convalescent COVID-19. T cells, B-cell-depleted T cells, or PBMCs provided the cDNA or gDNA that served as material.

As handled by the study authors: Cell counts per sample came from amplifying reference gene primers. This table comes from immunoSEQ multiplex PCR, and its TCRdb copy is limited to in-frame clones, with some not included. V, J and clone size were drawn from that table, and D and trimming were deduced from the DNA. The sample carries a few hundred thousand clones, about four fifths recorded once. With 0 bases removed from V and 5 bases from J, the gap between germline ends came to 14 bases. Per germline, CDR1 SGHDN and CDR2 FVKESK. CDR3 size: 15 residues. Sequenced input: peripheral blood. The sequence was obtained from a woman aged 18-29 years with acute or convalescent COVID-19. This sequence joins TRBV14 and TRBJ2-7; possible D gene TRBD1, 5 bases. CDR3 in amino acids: CASSQDRQGINEQYF. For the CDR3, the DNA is TGTGCCAGCAGCCAAGATCGGCAGGGAATCAACGAGCAGTACTTC.